These 11 T cell receptor beta chains were sequenced from one sample in a study of T cells in Graves' hyperthyroidism and ophthalmopathy. Using RNA transcripts as the source, TCR beta CDR3 regions were amplified. In the first-round RT-PCR of the TCR CDR3, the HTBI primer set was used. Via MiXCR, TCRdb re-called the multiplex PCR reads, giving one row per CDR3 protein. Here the sample spans 550,000 to 600,000 distinct CDR3 sequences, over 15% being singletons. Sequenced: blood. These TCRs come from a woman between 18 and 29 years old with Graves' hyperthyroidism.

As regards this clonotype: At one of its ends the junction is not consistent with the germline gene, which may arise from a read error. The rearrangement uses TRBV10-1 and TRBJ1-4; D is unresolved. This CDR3 is 14 amino acids long. The germline CDR1 and CDR2 sequences are WNHNN and SYGVQD (reference sequence). CDR3: CAISESPGNEKLFF. DNA of the CDR3: TGTGCCATCAGTGAGTCGCCAGGAAATGAAAAACTGTTTTTT.

Comment on this clonotype: A read error is possible here, since a much larger clone lies one base away. V gene TRBV7-3 combines with J gene TRBJ2-1; 8 bases fit TRBD2. V was pared by 3 bases and J by 10 bases, with 5 bases of the junction left unmatched. The CDR3 has 13 amino acids. CDR1 and CDR2 (germline): SGHTA, FQGTGA. CDR3 bases: TGTGCCAGCAGCTTGGGACTAGGTGCCGAGCAGTTCTTC. Its translation is CASSLGLGAEQFF.

J is TRBJ2-2 and V is TRBV6-1; D is unclear. V lost 5 bases and J lost 5, with 15 bases in between. The V gene's germline CDR1 is MNHNS and CDR2 SASEGT. CDR3 length equals 15 residues. The chain's CDR3 is CASSPDGRETGELFF. The CDR3 coding sequence is TGTGCCAGCAGTCCGGACGGGCGCGAGACCGGGGAGCTGTTTTTT.

This clonotype was recorded at least ten times. The chain carries TRBV11-2 and TRBJ1-1; 7 bases agree with TRBD1. This CDR3 contains 14 residues. CDR1 SGHAT and CDR2 FQNNGV come from the germline V gene. Unmatched junction bases numbered 4, after V lost 5 bases and J lost 1 base. CDR3 loop: CASSMDRKNTEAFF. The CDR3 DNA is TGTGCCAGCAGCATGGACAGGAAGAACACTGAAGCTTTCTTT.

The V call is TRBV15, the J call TRBJ2-5; D perhaps matches TRBD1 (5 bases). CDR3 length equals 14 residues. V dropped 3 bases and J dropped 1 base, with 9 bases sitting between them. CDR1 is LNHNV, CDR2 YYDKDF, per germline (reference sequence). The CDR3 is CATSRGQLQETQYF. The CDR3 coding sequence is TGTGCCACCAGCAGGGGGCAGCTCCAAGAGACCCAGTACTTC.

The chain links TRBV27 to TRBJ1-4; 9 nucleotides match TRBD1. The germline gives CDR1 MNHEY, CDR2 SMNVEV (reference sequence). The CDR3 sequence is 14 residues long. With V trimmed by 5 bases and J by 8 bases, 6 bases remained unmatched. The DNA of the CDR3 is TGTGCCAGCAGTCCGACAGGGGGTTGGGAAAAACTGTTTTTT. This sequence encodes CASSPTGGWEKLFF.

There are many counts of this clonotype. The chain uses TRBV11-3 and TRBJ2-5; a weak D match, TRBD2 (6 bases). The V end was cut by 5 bases, the J end by 5 bases, with 18 bases between. The CDR3 consists of 15 residues. Germline CDR1 is SGHNT and CDR2 is YENEEA. Here the CDR3 reads CASSPGLRGQETQYF. CDR3 DNA sequence: TGTGCCAGCAGCCCCGGACTGCGGGGTCAGGAGACCCAGTACTTC.

This clonotype has only a few counts. The genes are TRBV6-1 and TRBJ1-5; D call uncertain. Germline CDR1 reads MNHNS; CDR2 reads SASEGT. The CDR3 sequence is 13 residues long. V shed 8 bases and J shed 6 bases, with 14 bases lying between them. CDR3: CASGRGWGQPQHF. CDR3 bases: TGTGCCAGCGGGAGAGGGTGGGGTCAGCCCCAGCATTTT.

This clonotype came up many times. The chain combines TRBV29-1 with TRBJ2-1; D uncertain. Germline V CDR1 and CDR2: SQVTM, ANQGSEA. The CDR3 consists of 11 residues. The V end was cut by 2 bases, the J end by 5 bases, with 4 bases between. CDR3 in amino acids: CSVERDNEQFF. The DNA of the CDR3 is TGCAGCGTTGAAAGAGACAATGAGCAGTTCTTC.

The chain has TRBV29-1 and TRBJ2-1; 10 bases match TRBD2. This CDR3 spans 16 amino acids. Germline lookup yields CDR1 SQVTM and CDR2 ANQGSEA. J gave up 8 bases and V 3 bases, and 13 bases lay outside the gene matches. CDR3 nucleotide sequence: TGCAGCGTTGAGTCGTGGTCTAGCGGGAGTGGGGATGAGCAGTTCTTC. It yields the protein CSVESWSSGSGDEQFF.

This chain uses TRBV12-5 with TRBJ1-6; D unresolved. The CDR3 totals 11 residues. Trimming cost V 3 bases and J 8 bases, with 2 bases left between them. Germline V lookup: CDR1 LGHNT, CDR2 FRNRAP. Here the CDR3 DNA reads TGTGCTAGTGGTTTAGATTCACCCCTCCACTTT. This encodes CASGLDSPLHF.